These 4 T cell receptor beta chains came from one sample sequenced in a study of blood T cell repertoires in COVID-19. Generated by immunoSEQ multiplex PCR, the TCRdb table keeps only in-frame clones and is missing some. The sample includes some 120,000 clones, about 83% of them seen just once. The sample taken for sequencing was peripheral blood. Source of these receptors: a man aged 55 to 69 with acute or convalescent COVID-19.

CDR3 sequence: CASSGHRDRRKPEAFF. The CDR3 bases are TGCGCCAGCAGCGGCCACCGGGACAGGCGAAAGCCTGAAGCTTTCTTT. The chain couples TRBV4-1 to TRBJ1-1, with 8 bases lining up with TRBD1. Trimming took 5 bases from V and 6 from J; bases not matched to a gene: 14. The CDR3 consists of 16 residues. Germline V CDR1 and CDR2: MGHRA, YSYEKL.

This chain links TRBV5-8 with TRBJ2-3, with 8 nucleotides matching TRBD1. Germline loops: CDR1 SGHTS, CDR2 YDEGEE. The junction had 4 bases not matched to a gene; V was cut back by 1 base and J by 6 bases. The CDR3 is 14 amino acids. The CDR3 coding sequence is TGTGCCAGCAGCTTGACAGGGGGAGGTGATACGCAGTATTTT. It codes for CASSLTGGGDTQYF.

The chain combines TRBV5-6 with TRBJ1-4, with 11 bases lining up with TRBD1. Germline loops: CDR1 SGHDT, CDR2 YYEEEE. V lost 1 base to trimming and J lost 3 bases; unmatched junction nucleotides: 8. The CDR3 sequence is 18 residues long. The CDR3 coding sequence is TGTGCCAGCAGCTTGATGGGACAGGGGGTTGTTGCTAATGAAAAACTGTTTTTT. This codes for CASSLMGQGVVANEKLFF.

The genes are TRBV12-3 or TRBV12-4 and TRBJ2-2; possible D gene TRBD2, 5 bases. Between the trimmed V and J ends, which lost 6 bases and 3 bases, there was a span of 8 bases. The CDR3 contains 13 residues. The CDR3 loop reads CASSPGDTGELFF. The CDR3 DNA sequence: TGTGCCAGCAGCCCCGGGGACACCGGGGAGCTGTTTTTT.